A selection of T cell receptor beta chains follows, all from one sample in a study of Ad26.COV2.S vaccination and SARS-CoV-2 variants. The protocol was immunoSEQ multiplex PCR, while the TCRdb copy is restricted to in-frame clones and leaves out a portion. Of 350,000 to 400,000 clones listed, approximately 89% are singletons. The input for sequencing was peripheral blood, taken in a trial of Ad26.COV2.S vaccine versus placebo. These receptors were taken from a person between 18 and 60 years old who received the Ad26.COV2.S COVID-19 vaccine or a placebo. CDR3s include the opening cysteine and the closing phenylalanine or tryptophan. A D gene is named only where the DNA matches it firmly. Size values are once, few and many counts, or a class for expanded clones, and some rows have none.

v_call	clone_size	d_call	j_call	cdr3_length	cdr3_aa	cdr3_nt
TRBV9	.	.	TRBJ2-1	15	CASSVGSGTYNEQFF	TGTGCCAGCAGCGTAGGTAGCGGTACTTACAATGAGCAGTTCTTC
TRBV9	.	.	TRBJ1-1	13	CASSVNTATEAFF	TGTGCCAGCAGCGTAAACACTGCTACTGAAGCTTTCTTT
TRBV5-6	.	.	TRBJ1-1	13	CASSLEWNTEAFF	TGTGCCAGCAGCTTGGAATGGAACACTGAAGCTTTCTTT
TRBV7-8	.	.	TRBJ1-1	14	CASSLEWGDTEAFF	TGTGCCAGCAGCTTAGAGTGGGGGGACACTGAAGCTTTCTTT
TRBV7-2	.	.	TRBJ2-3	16	CASSLQPTRGTDTQYF	TGTGCCAGCAGCTTACAACCGACTAGGGGGACAGATACGCAGTATTTT
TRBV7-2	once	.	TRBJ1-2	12	CASSLMGYGYTF	TGTGCCAGCAGCTTAATGGGGTATGGCTACACCTTC
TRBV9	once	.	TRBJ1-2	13	CASSVEHIGDYTF	TGTGCCAGCAGCGTAGAGCATATAGGGGACTACACCTTC
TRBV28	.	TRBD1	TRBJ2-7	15	CASSRTGGETYEQYF	TGTGCCAGCAGTCGTACAGGGGGCGAGACCTACGAGCAGTACTTC
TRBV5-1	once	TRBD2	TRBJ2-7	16	CASSPLGSGTRYEQYF	TGCGCCAGCAGCCCGCTGGGTAGCGGGACACGGTACGAGCAGTACTTC
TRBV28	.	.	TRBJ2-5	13	CATKGGGQETQYF	TGTGCCACTAAGGGAGGCGGGCAGGAGACCCAGTACTTC
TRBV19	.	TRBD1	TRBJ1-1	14	CASSPDRANTEAFF	TGTGCCAGTAGTCCCGACAGGGCGAACACTGAAGCTTTCTTT
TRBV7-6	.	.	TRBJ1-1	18	CASSLYEMDGGRRTEAFF	TGTGCCAGCAGCTTATACGAGATGGATGGGGGGCGCAGAACTGAAGCTTTCTTT
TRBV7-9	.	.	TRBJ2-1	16	CASSLAGAGPDNEQFF	TGTGCCAGCAGCTTAGCTGGCGCGGGCCCCGACAATGAGCAGTTCTTC
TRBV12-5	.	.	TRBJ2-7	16	CASGLRGPTGTVEQYF	TGTGCTAGTGGTTTGAGGGGTCCGACGGGGACCGTCGAGCAGTACTTC
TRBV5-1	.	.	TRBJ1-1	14	CASSQDSWNTEAFF	TGCGCCAGCAGCCAGGACAGTTGGAACACTGAAGCTTTCTTT
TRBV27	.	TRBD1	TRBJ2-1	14	CASNVRGPASEQFF	TGTGCCAGCAACGTCAGGGGGCCCGCCTCGGAGCAGTTCTTC
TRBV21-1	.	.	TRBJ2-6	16	CASSRTGSSGANVLTF	TGTGCCAGCAGCAGGACAGGATCCTCTGGGGCCAACGTCCTGACTTTC
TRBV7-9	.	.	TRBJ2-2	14	CASSLAHAPGELFF	TGTGCCAGCAGCTTAGCCCACGCTCCCGGGGAGCTGTTTTTT
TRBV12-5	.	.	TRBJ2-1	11	CASGLVEEQFF	TGTGCTAGTGGTTTGGTAGAGGAGCAGTTCTTC
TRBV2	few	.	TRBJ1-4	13	CASSPDSGGKLFF	TGTGCCAGCAGTCCGGACAGCGGGGGAAAACTGTTTTTT
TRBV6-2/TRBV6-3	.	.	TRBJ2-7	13	CASSYSRSYEQYF	TGTGCCAGCAGTTACAGCCGCTCCTACGAGCAGTACTTC
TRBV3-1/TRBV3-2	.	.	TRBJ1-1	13	CASSQGGPSGAFF	TGTGCCAGCAGCCAAGGTGGGCCCAGCGGAGCTTTCTTT
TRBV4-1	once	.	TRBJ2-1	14	CASSQIGGEDEQFF	TGCGCCAGCAGCCAAATCGGCGGGGAGGATGAGCAGTTCTTC
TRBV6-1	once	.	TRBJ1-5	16	CASSDLWGNSNQPQHF	TGTGCCAGCAGTGACCTCTGGGGGAATAGCAATCAGCCCCAGCATTTT
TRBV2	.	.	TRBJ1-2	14	CASSAITGMNGYTF	TGTGCCAGCAGTGCCATCACAGGGATGAATGGCTACACCTTC
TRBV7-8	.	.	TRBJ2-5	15	CASSHTEGFKETQYF	TGTGCCAGCAGCCACACTGAAGGGTTTAAAGAGACCCAGTACTTC
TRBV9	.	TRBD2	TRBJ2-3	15	CASSRTSGITDTQYF	TGTGCCAGCTCACGGACTAGCGGGATAACAGATACGCAGTATTTT
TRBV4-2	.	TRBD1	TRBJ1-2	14	CASSHDREGRGYTF	TGTGCCAGCAGCCATGACAGGGAGGGTCGTGGCTACACCTTC
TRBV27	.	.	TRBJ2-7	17	CASSLRGPGIINYEQYF	TGTGCCAGCAGTTTGAGAGGCCCAGGAATTATAAACTACGAGCAGTACTTC
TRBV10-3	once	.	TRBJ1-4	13	CAIRRDDNEKLFF	TGTGCCATCAGACGGGACGACAATGAAAAACTGTTTTTT
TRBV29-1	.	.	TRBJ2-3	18	CSAPGVGGGEGSTDTQYF	TGCAGCGCCCCGGGCGTAGGGGGCGGGGAGGGTAGCACAGATACGCAGTATTTT
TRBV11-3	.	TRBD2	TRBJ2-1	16	CASSLEGLADYNEQFF	TGTGCCAGCAGCTTAGAGGGGCTAGCGGATTACAATGAGCAGTTCTTC
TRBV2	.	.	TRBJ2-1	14	CASSRDSRSSEQFF	TGTGCCAGCAGCCGGGACTCGAGATCGAGCGAGCAGTTCTTC
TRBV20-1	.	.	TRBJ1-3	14	CSASPRGLDLTIYF	TGCAGTGCAAGTCCCCGGGGCCTAGATTTGACCATATATTTT
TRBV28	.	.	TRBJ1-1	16	CASSLGGMGTYTEAFF	TGTGCCAGCAGTTTAGGAGGGATGGGAACCTACACTGAAGCTTTCTTT
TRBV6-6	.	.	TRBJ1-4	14	CASSMDASREKLFF	TGTGCCAGCAGTATGGACGCCTCGAGGGAAAAACTGTTTTTT
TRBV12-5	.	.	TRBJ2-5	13	CASGLAGPSAQYF	TGTGCTAGTGGTTTGGCGGGCCCCTCAGCCCAGTACTTC
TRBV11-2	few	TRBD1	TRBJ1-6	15	CASSLATGGNSPLHF	TGTGCCAGCAGCTTAGCGACAGGGGGCAATTCACCCCTCCACTTT
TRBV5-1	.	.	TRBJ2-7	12	CASSLDTYEQYF	TGCGCCAGCAGCTTGGACACGTACGAGCAGTACTTC
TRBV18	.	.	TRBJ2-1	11	CASSRDNEQFF	TGTGCCAGCTCACGGGACAATGAGCAGTTCTTC
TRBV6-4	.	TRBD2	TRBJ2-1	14	CASRDLAGSGEQFF	TGTGCCAGCAGAGACCTAGCGGGATCCGGTGAGCAGTTCTTC
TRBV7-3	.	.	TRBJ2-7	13	CASSLKGGYEQYF	TGTGCCAGCAGCTTAAAGGGAGGCTACGAGCAGTACTTC
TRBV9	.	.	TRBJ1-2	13	CASPPDSNYGYTF	TGTGCCAGCCCTCCTGACAGTAACTATGGCTACACCTTC
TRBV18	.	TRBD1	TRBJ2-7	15	CASSPPGQLRLEQYF	TGTGCCAGCTCACCTCCGGGACAGCTACGCCTCGAGCAGTACTTC
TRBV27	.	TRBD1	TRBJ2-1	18	CASSQGGGRGRSYNEQFF	TGTGCCAGCAGCCAAGGGGGTGGAAGGGGGCGCTCCTACAATGAGCAGTTCTTC
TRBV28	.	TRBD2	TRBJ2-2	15	CASSLTSVHTGELFF	TGTGCCAGCAGTCTAACTAGCGTACACACCGGGGAGCTGTTTTTT
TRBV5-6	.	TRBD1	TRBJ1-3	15	CASSLGDRDGNTIYF	TGTGCCAGCAGCTTGGGGGACAGGGATGGAAACACCATATATTTT
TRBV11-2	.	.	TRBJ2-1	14	CASSLGSRRDEQFF	TGTGCCAGCAGCTTAGGGTCTAGACGGGATGAGCAGTTCTTC
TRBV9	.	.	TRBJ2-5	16	CASSVAIRDNQETQYF	TGTGCCAGCAGCGTAGCCATCCGGGACAACCAAGAGACCCAGTACTTC
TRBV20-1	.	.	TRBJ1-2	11	CSAEDGYGYTF	TGCAGTGCTGAGGACGGCTATGGCTACACCTTC
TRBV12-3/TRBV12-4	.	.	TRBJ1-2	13	CASSPDRNYGYTF	TGTGCCAGCAGCCCGGACAGAAACTATGGCTACACCTTC
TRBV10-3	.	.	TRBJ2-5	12	CAISDLRETQYF	TGTGCCATCAGTGACCTGAGGGAGACCCAGTACTTC
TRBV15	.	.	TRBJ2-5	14	CATSRGTAQETQYF	TGTGCCACCAGCAGAGGGACAGCACAAGAGACCCAGTACTTC
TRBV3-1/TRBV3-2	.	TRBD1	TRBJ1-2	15	CASSPYGQGGGGYTF	TGTGCCAGCAGCCCATATGGACAGGGAGGTGGAGGCTACACCTTC
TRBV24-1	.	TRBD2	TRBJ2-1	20	CATSEPGLAGGPVRGNEQFF	TGTGCCACCAGTGAGCCGGGACTAGCGGGAGGGCCGGTACGGGGTAATGAGCAGTTCTTC